These 30 T cell receptor beta chains came from one sample sequenced in a study of blood T cell repertoires in COVID-19. The protocol was immunoSEQ multiplex PCR, while the TCRdb copy is restricted to in-frame clones and leaves out a portion. The sample includes 360,000 or so clones, 88% of them seen just once. The sequenced sample consisted of PBMCs or T cells enriched from blood (not recorded which). Receptors were obtained from a woman aged 25 to 39 who had been exposed to COVID-19.

This chain uses TRBV6-5 with TRBJ1-2; TRBD1 is a possible D gene (5 bases). The CDR3 is made up of 13 amino acids. CDR1 MNHEY and CDR2 SVGAGI come from the germline V gene. V dropped 4 bases and J dropped 1 base, with 7 bases sitting between them. CDR3 bases: TGTGCCAGCAGTTCAGGGATTAACTATGGCTACACCTTC. Translated: CASSSGINYGYTF.

The chain joins TRBV6-1 to TRBJ1-5; D is perhaps TRBD1 (6 bases). Per germline, CDR1 MNHNS and CDR2 SASEGT. V lost 0 bases, J lost 2 bases, and 8 bases lay in between. The CDR3 has 15 residues. The CDR3 DNA reads TGTGCCAGCAGTGAAGCAAAGGGGGGCAATCAGCCCCAGCATTTT. This codes for CASSEAKGGNQPQHF.

The gene calls are TRBV19 and TRBJ2-5; 10 bases line up with TRBD2. Germline V CDR1 and CDR2: LNHDA, SQIVND (reference sequence). J was trimmed by 5 bases and V by 7 bases; bases with no gene match: 4. This CDR3 region has 13 residues. The CDR3 loop reads CASMASGSETQYF. The CDR3 DNA sequence: TGTGCCAGTATGGCTAGCGGGAGTGAGACCCAGTACTTC. The full variable domain, with the rest looked up from reference TRBV19 and TRBJ2-5, is DGGITQSPKYLFRKEGQNVTLSCEQNLNHDAMYWYRQDPGQGLRLIYYSQIVNDFQKGDIAEGYSVSREKKESFPLTVTSAQKNPTAFYLCASMASGSETQYFGPGTRLLVL.

The chain uses TRBV28 and TRBJ1-2; the D gene is possibly TRBD1 (5 bases). The CDR3 loop spans 14 amino acids. The V end lost 2 bases, the J end lost 7 bases, and 14 bases lay between the germline ends. Germline loops: CDR1 MDHEN, CDR2 SYDVKM. The DNA of the CDR3 is TGTGCCAGCAGTTTACTTCCCAGTCAGGGTGGCTACACCTTC. It is translated as CASSLLPSQGGYTF.

CDR3 sequence: CASSQAYGLAESEQYF. As DNA, the CDR3 is TGCGCCAGCAGCCAAGCTTACGGACTAGCGGAAAGCGAGCAGTACTTC. The V call is TRBV4-1, the J call TRBJ2-7; 10 nucleotides align to TRBD2. The CDR3 consists of 16 residues. Germline lookup yields CDR1 MGHRA and CDR2 YSYEKL. V shed 1 base and J 6 bases; nucleotides not matched to a gene: 9.

The chain combines TRBV3-1 (or the pseudogene TRBV3-2) with TRBJ1-4; D may be TRBD1 (6 bases). The V gene lost 2 bases and the J gene lost 6 bases, with 10 bases spanning the gap. The CDR3 is made up of 14 amino acids. CDR1 and CDR2 (germline): LGHDT, YNNKEL (reference sequence). Here the CDR3 DNA reads TGTGCCAGCAGCCAATTGGGGGCCGATGAAAAACTGTTTTTT. As protein: CASSQLGADEKLFF.

This chain links TRBV7-3 with TRBJ2-1; D possibly corresponds to TRBD2 (5 bases). CDR1 SGHTA and CDR2 FQGTGA come from the germline V gene. CDR3 size: 15 residues. The V and J ends lost 5 bases and 0 bases respectively, with 11 bases between them. DNA of the CDR3: TGTGCCAGCAGCGACGGGGTTAGCTCCTACAATGAGCAGTTCTTC. Protein product: CASSDGVSSYNEQFF. The variable domain in full, completed from reference TRBV7-3 and TRBJ2-1, reads GAGVSQTPSNKVTEKGKYVELRCDPISGHTALYWYRQSLGQGPEFLIYFQGTGAADDSGLPNDRFFAVRPEGSVSTLKIQRTERGDSAVYLCASSDGVSSYNEQFFGPGTRLTVL.

The rearrangement uses TRBV11-2 and TRBJ2-3; the match to TRBD2 covers 11 bases. V trimming: 0 bases; J trimming: 4 bases; junction bases outside the gene matches: 3. CDR3 length: 16 amino acids. Germline CDR1 SGHAT, CDR2 FQNNGV. Here the CDR3 DNA reads TGTGCCAGCAGCTTAGAGCTAGCGGGAGGAGCAGATACGCAGTATTTT. This codes for CASSLELAGGADTQYF. The whole variable domain, remainder taken from reference TRBV11-2 and TRBJ2-3, is EAGVAQSPRYKIIEKRQSVAFWCNPISGHATLYWYQQILGQGPKLLIQFQNNGVVDDSQLPKDRFSAERLKGVDSTLKIQPAKLEDSAVYLCASSLELAGGADTQYFGPGTRLTVL.

This chain links TRBV19 with TRBJ1-2; 7 bases fit TRBD1. The germline V gene encodes CDR1 LNHDA and CDR2 SQIVND (reference sequence). The length of the CDR3 is 14 residues. V gave up 1 base and J gave up 7 bases; unmatched junction bases: 6. The CDR3 DNA reads as TGTGCCAGTAGTATAGGAGAGGGGGCTGTTGGCTACACCTTC. Amino acids: CASSIGEGAVGYTF.

V usage is TRBV10-2 and J usage is TRBJ2-7; 7 nucleotides agree with TRBD2. This CDR3 has 13 amino acids. In germline, CDR1 is WSHSY, CDR2 SAAADI. The ends lost 7 bases at V and 4 bases at J; junction bases unmatched: 7. The CDR3 is CASTPSGDYEQYF. In DNA, the CDR3 is TGCGCCAGCACGCCTAGCGGAGATTACGAGCAGTACTTC.

V gene TRBV24-1 combines with J gene TRBJ1-4, with 7 bases identical to TRBD1. Germline lookup yields CDR1 KGHDR and CDR2 SFDVKD. V dropped 7 bases and J dropped 8; count of bases not matched to a gene: 9. CDR3 length equals 14 residues. The DNA for the CDR3 is TGTGCCACCAGCAAGACAGGGCGAGGGGAAAAACTGTTTTTT. Protein sequence: CATSKTGRGEKLFF.

V and J are TRBV27 and TRBJ2-1; D might be TRBD2 (6 bases). The germline CDR1 and CDR2 sequences are MNHEY and SMNVEV (reference sequence). CDR3 length: 12 residues. The V and J ends lost 3 bases and 10 bases respectively, with 10 bases between them. Here the CDR3 reads CASSFVGGEQFF. The CDR3 nucleotides read TGTGCCAGCAGTTTTGTGGGAGGCGAGCAGTTCTTC.

The chain recombines TRBV9 with TRBJ2-1, with 13 bases that match TRBD2. CDR3 size: 15 residues. Trimming took 4 bases from V and 7 from J; bases not matched to a gene: 5. In germline, CDR1 is SGDLS, CDR2 YYNGEE. DNA for the CDR3: TGTGCCAGCAGCCCGACTAGCGGGAGGCTGAATGAGCAGTTCTTC. This codes for CASSPTSGRLNEQFF.

The chain uses TRBV13 and TRBJ2-7; 11 nucleotides match TRBD2. Per germline, CDR1 PRHDT and CDR2 FYEKMQ (reference sequence). V dropped 5 bases and J dropped 2; count of bases not matched to a gene: 20. CDR3 size: 20 residues. The CDR3 DNA is TGTGCCAGCAGCGCCTATGTACGGACTAGCGGGTCGGTTTACCCCTACGAGCAGTACTTC. Amino acid sequence: CASSAYVRTSGSVYPYEQYF.

The gene calls are TRBV5-1 and TRBJ2-1, with 9 bases that match TRBD2. Per germline, CDR1 SGHRS and CDR2 YFSETQ. V lost 0 bases to trimming and J lost 8 bases; unmatched junction nucleotides: 15. CDR3 length equals 18 residues. The DNA for the CDR3 is TGCGCCAGCAGCTTGGGTTTTGGTCTAGCGGGACTCGGCGATGAGCAGTTCTTC. It encodes CASSLGFGLAGLGDEQFF.

The chain combines TRBV4-1 with TRBJ2-7; 8 nucleotides line up with TRBD2. Germline-derived CDR1 and CDR2 are MGHRA and YSYEKL. The CDR3 length is 14 residues. V trimming: 4 bases; J trimming: 0 bases; junction bases outside the gene matches: 2. CDR3 sequence (DNA): TGCGCCAGCAGCCTCAGCGGGAGCTCCTACGAGCAGTACTTC. Protein product: CASSLSGSSYEQYF.

This chain connects TRBV14 to TRBJ2-1; TRBD2 agrees at 10 bases. V gave up 4 bases and J gave up 3 bases; unmatched junction bases: 6. This CDR3 has 16 residues. The germline gives CDR1 SGHDN, CDR2 FVKESK. The CDR3, as DNA: TGTGCCAGCAGCCCCGGGACTAGCGTGGTCTACAATGAGCAGTTCTTC. Protein sequence: CASSPGTSVVYNEQFF.

J is TRBJ1-5 and V is TRBV28; tentatively, D is TRBD1 (5 bases). V lost 6 bases and J 7 bases, leaving 13 bases between the germline ends. The germline V gene has CDR1 MDHEN and CDR2 SYDVKM. This CDR3 comprises 13 residues. CDR3: CASSLLGVQPQHF. The CDR3 DNA follows: TGTGCCAGCAGCCTCCTAGGGGTACAGCCCCAGCATTTT.

This chain uses TRBV6-1 with TRBJ2-1; 13 nucleotides agree with TRBD2. Germline V gene sequence: CDR1 MNHNS, CDR2 SASEGT. The CDR3 contains 18 residues. Trimming took 2 bases from V and 9 from J; bases not matched to a gene: 13. CDR3 in DNA: TGTGCCAGCAGTGAAAAGTGGATGTGGACTAGCGGGAGATCTGAGCAGTTCTTC. Translated: CASSEKWMWTSGRSEQFF.

This rearrangement joins TRBV5-6 to TRBJ1-5, with D uncertain. The germline gives CDR1 SGHDT, CDR2 YYEEEE. V was trimmed by 2 bases and J by 4 bases, leaving 10 bases between them. The CDR3 is 14 amino acids. The CDR3 sequence is CASSFLNRNQPQHF. CDR3 DNA sequence: TGTGCCAGCAGCTTCTTGAACAGAAATCAGCCCCAGCATTTT.

This chain links TRBV5-1 with TRBJ2-3; unclear D gene. Looked up from germline, CDR1 is SGHRS and CDR2 is YFSETQ. The CDR3 is 11 residues long. With 3 bases removed from V and 6 bases from J, the gap between germline ends came to 5 bases. Written as DNA, the CDR3 is TGCGCCAGCAGCTATGAGGATACGCAGTATTTT. It translates to CASSYEDTQYF.

The rearrangement uses TRBV9 and TRBJ2-5, with 7 nucleotides matching TRBD2. J was trimmed by 2 bases and V by 0 bases; bases with no gene match: 7. There are 16 residues in the CDR3. The germline V gene encodes CDR1 SGDLS and CDR2 YYNGEE. The CDR3 nucleotides are TGTGCCAGCAGCGTAGGAACGGGGGGACTACAAGAGACCCAGTACTTC. Translating gives CASSVGTGGLQETQYF.

About this clone: Relative to the germline gene, one junction end is altered; a read error may explain this. The chain links TRBV19 to TRBJ1-4; 8 nucleotides line up with TRBD1. Germline V lookup: CDR1 LNHDA, CDR2 SQIVND (reference sequence). The CDR3 has 16 amino acids. The CDR3 protein is CAGSTTQGVANEKLFF. The CDR3 DNA reads as TGTGCCGGTAGTACTACACAGGGGGTCGCTAATGAAAAACTGTTTTTT.

This chain joins TRBV11-2 and TRBJ2-3; the match to TRBD1 covers 9 bases. The CDR3 runs 19 residues. The V and J ends lost 0 bases and 2 bases, in that order; junction bases with no gene match: 12. Germline CDR1 reads SGHAT; CDR2 reads FQNNGV. As DNA, the CDR3 is TGTGCCAGCAGCTTAGATGGGGCCCGGGACAGGGTCCCCACAGATACGCAGTATTTT. It encodes CASSLDGARDRVPTDTQYF. Together with reference TRBV11-2 and TRBJ2-3, the CDR3 gives the full variable domain: EAGVAQSPRYKIIEKRQSVAFWCNPISGHATLYWYQQILGQGPKLLIQFQNNGVVDDSQLPKDRFSAERLKGVDSTLKIQPAKLEDSAVYLCASSLDGARDRVPTDTQYFGPGTRLTVL.

This clone was detected once. The chain combines TRBV27 with TRBJ2-4, with TRBD2 as a possible D gene (6 bases). CDR1 is MNHEY, CDR2 SMNVEV, per germline (reference sequence). The CDR3 is 14 residues long. The V gene lost 6 bases and the J gene lost 0 bases, with 9 bases spanning the gap. CDR3 sequence (DNA): TGTGCCAGCAGATCGGGACTAGCCAAAAACATTCAGTACTTC. Protein: CASRSGLAKNIQYF.

This clone was observed a single time. The V call is TRBV27, the J call TRBJ1-5; 7 bases map to TRBD1. V gave up 3 bases and J gave up 1 base; unmatched junction bases: 6. Germline CDR1 is MNHEY and CDR2 is SMNVEV (reference sequence). The CDR3 loop spans 16 amino acids. Here the CDR3 DNA reads TGTGCCAGCAGTTTGAAAGGGGGCGTCAGCAATCAGCCCCAGCATTTT. It is translated as CASSLKGGVSNQPQHF.

V is TRBV27 and J is TRBJ2-7, with 8 bases identical to TRBD2. Germline V CDR1 and CDR2: MNHEY, SMNVEV (reference sequence). The CDR3 has 16 residues. Trimming took 5 bases from V and 2 from J; bases not matched to a gene: 11. The chain's CDR3 is CASSEIAGRQPYEQYF. CDR3 in DNA: TGTGCCAGCAGTGAAATAGCGGGACGCCAACCCTACGAGCAGTACTTC.

This chain uses TRBV7-2 with TRBJ1-1, with TRBD1 matching over 8 bases. CDR1 SGHTA and CDR2 FQGNSA come from the germline V gene. V gave up 5 bases and J gave up 3 bases; unmatched junction bases: 2. This CDR3 has 13 residues. CDR3 loop: CASSIQGDTEAFF. CDR3 in DNA: TGTGCCAGCAGCATACAGGGGGACACTGAAGCTTTCTTT. The whole variable domain, filled in from reference TRBV7-2 and TRBJ1-1, reads GAGVSQSPSNKVTEKGKDVELRCDPISGHTALYWYRQSLGQGLEFLIYFQGNSAPDKSGLPSDRFSAERTGGSVSTLTIQRTQQEDSAVYLCASSIQGDTEAFFGQGTRLTVV.

The chain recombines TRBV3-1 (or the pseudogene TRBV3-2) with TRBJ1-6; tentative D call: TRBD1 (5 bases). Germline lookup yields CDR1 LGHDT and CDR2 YNNKEL (reference sequence). The ends were cut back, 8 bases at V and 6 bases at J, with 17 bases in the middle. This CDR3 spans 15 amino acids. Here the CDR3 DNA reads TGTGCCAGCCGAGGAGACAGCTATACTAATTCACCCCTCCACTTT. As protein: CASRGDSYTNSPLHF.

DNA for the CDR3: TGTGCCAGCAGCTTAGATACGGGCACCGGGGAGCTGTTTTTT. Translation: CASSLDTGTGELFF. The V gene is TRBV11-3, the J gene TRBJ2-2; D unclear. V was trimmed by 0 bases and J by 4 bases, leaving 6 bases between them. Germline CDR1 SGHNT, CDR2 YENEEA. This CDR3 is built from 14 residues.